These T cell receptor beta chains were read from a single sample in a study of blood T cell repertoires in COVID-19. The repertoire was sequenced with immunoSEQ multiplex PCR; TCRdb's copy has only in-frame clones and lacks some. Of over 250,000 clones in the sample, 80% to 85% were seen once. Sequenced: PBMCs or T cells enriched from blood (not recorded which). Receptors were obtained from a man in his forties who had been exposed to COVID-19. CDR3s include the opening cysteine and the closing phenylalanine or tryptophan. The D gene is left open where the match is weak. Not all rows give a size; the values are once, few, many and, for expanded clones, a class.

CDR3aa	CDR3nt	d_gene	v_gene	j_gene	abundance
CASREGQAILDTQYF	TGCGCCAGCAGGGAAGGACAGGCAATCCTAGATACGCAGTATTTT	TRBD1	TRBV5-1	TRBJ2-3	NA
CASSIQGATYEQYF	TGTGCCAGTAGTATACAGGGGGCTACCTACGAGCAGTACTTC	TRBD1	TRBV19	TRBJ2-7	NA
CASSLVGQLLVNTEAFF	TGCGCCAGCAGCTTGGTTGGGCAGCTTTTGGTGAACACTGAAGCTTTCTTT	NA	TRBV5-1	TRBJ1-1	NA
CASSRGTGVTEAFF	TGCGCCAGCAGCCGCGGGACAGGGGTCACTGAAGCTTTCTTT	TRBD1	TRBV5-1	TRBJ1-1	NA
CASSGGGHGVFGQPQHF	TGTGCCAGCAGCGGGGGGGGGCATGGGGTTTTTGGTCAGCCCCAGCATTTT	NA	TRBV27	TRBJ1-5	NA
CASSPRGVKGETQYF	TGTGCCAGCAGCCCCCGTGGGGTTAAGGGGGAGACCCAGTACTTC	NA	TRBV7-9	TRBJ2-5	NA
CASGLGLEPYEQYF	TGTGCTAGTGGTTTGGGACTAGAGCCCTACGAGCAGTACTTC	NA	TRBV12-5	TRBJ2-7	NA
CASSFNGADQETQYF	TGTGCCAGCAGCTTCAATGGGGCGGACCAAGAGACCCAGTACTTC	NA	TRBV7-3	TRBJ2-5	many
CASSRREGSYEQYF	TGTGCCAGCTCACGGCGGGAGGGGTCCTACGAGCAGTACTTC	TRBD2	TRBV18	TRBJ2-7	NA
CASSLLGGSGADTQYF	TGTGCCAGCAGCTTACTCGGCGGGAGTGGCGCAGATACGCAGTATTTT	TRBD2	TRBV11-2	TRBJ2-3	NA
CASSAGQGDSYGYTF	TGTGCCAGCAGCGCGGGACAGGGCGATAGCTATGGCTACACCTTC	TRBD1	TRBV7-9	TRBJ1-2	NA
CASSWTSGSTDTQYF	TGTGCCAGCAGCTGGACTAGCGGGAGCACAGATACGCAGTATTTT	TRBD2	TRBV7-9	TRBJ2-3	NA
CASSALAEWVDF	TGTGCCAGCAGCGCCCTAGCGGAATGGGTAGATTTT	TRBD2	TRBV2	TRBJ2-3	few
CASSRDRANIQYF	TGTGCCAGCAGCAGGGACAGAGCAAACATTCAGTACTTC	TRBD1	TRBV12-3/TRBV12-4	TRBJ2-4	NA
CASSLVGGVTEAFF	TGTGCCAGCAGCTTAGTTGGAGGAGTCACTGAAGCTTTCTTT	NA	TRBV7-9	TRBJ1-1	NA
CASRKLAGGTDTQYF	TGTGCCAGCAGAAAACTAGCGGGGGGCACAGATACGCAGTATTTT	TRBD2	TRBV6-4	TRBJ2-3	once
CASSPLLESEQYF	TGTGCCAGCTCACCCCTACTAGAATCCGAGCAGTACTTC	NA	TRBV18	TRBJ2-7	NA
CASSPQGAVEQFF	TGTGCCAGCAGCCCGCAGGGGGCGGTTGAGCAGTTCTTC	TRBD1	TRBV13	TRBJ2-1	NA
CASSFRGAGGYTF	TGCGCCAGCAGCTTCAGGGGAGCGGGGGGCTACACCTTC	NA	TRBV5-1	TRBJ1-2	NA
CASSSATGSDTQYF	TGTGCCAGCAGTTCTGCGACAGGGTCGGATACGCAGTATTTT	TRBD1	TRBV6-6	TRBJ2-3	NA
CASSPRAGSTDTQYF	TGCGCCAGCAGCCCCCGTGCGGGAAGCACAGATACGCAGTATTTT	NA	TRBV5-1	TRBJ2-3	NA
CASSAGLYNEQFF	TGTGCCAGCAGCGCGGGACTTTACAATGAGCAGTTCTTC	NA	TRBV9	TRBJ2-1	NA
CASSWDRGAKNIQYF	TGTGCCAGCAGCTGGGACAGGGGAGCCAAAAACATTCAGTACTTC	TRBD1	TRBV5-6	TRBJ2-4	once
CASQASLLNTGELFF	TGTGCCAGCCAGGCGTCCCTTCTGAACACCGGGGAGCTGTTTTTT	NA	TRBV7-6	TRBJ2-2	NA
CASSLAGTDYNEQFF	TGCGCCAGCAGCTTGGCAGGGACAGACTACAATGAGCAGTTCTTC	TRBD1	TRBV5-1	TRBJ2-1	once
CASSFSSRASGTDTQYF	TGCGCCAGCAGCTTTAGTTCTAGGGCTAGCGGAACAGATACGCAGTATTTT	TRBD2	TRBV5-1	TRBJ2-3	NA
CASSQVFAARSYEQYF	TGTGCCAGCAGCCAAGTGTTCGCGGCACGCTCCTACGAGCAGTACTTC	NA	TRBV3-1/TRBV3-2	TRBJ2-7	NA
CASSASDRGRTEAFF	TGTGCCAGCAGTGCCTCGGACAGGGGGCGGACTGAAGCTTTCTTT	TRBD1	TRBV6-4	TRBJ1-1	NA
CASSYQRRGTEAFF	TGTGCCAGCAGCTACCAGCGACGGGGCACTGAAGCTTTCTTT	NA	TRBV7-9	TRBJ1-1	many
CAWNLAGGYTF	TGTGCCTGGAATCTAGCGGGGGGCTACACCTTC	NA	TRBV30	TRBJ1-2	once
CASRTTGGGHYGYTF	TGTGCCAGCAGAACCACAGGGGGCGGTCACTATGGCTACACCTTC	TRBD1	TRBV6-5	TRBJ1-2	NA
CASSQGGHNYTF	TGTGCCAGCAGCCAAGGGGGACATAACTACACCTTC	NA	TRBV3-1/TRBV3-2	TRBJ1-2	NA
CATSPGGPKYTF	TGTGCCACCAGCCCCGGAGGCCCTAAGTACACCTTC	NA	TRBV24-1	TRBJ1-2	NA
CASSLDRGDPFF	TGTGCCAGCAGCTTAGATCGAGGCGATCCTTTCTTT	NA	TRBV7-3	TRBJ1-1	NA
CAISALAGDYEQYF	TGTGCCATCAGTGCACTAGCGGGGGACTACGAGCAGTACTTC	TRBD2	TRBV10-3	TRBJ2-7	NA
CASSLGTGVQPQHF	TGTGCCAGCAGCCTAGGGACAGGGGTTCAGCCCCAGCATTTT	TRBD1	TRBV3-1/TRBV3-2	TRBJ1-5	NA
CASSCPGLLLYEQYF	TGTGCCAGCAGTTGCCCGGGACTCCTCCTCTACGAGCAGTACTTC	NA	TRBV21-1	TRBJ2-7	once
CSASKGLAGEQFF	TGCAGTGCTAGTAAGGGACTAGCGGGGGAGCAGTTCTTC	TRBD2	TRBV20-1	TRBJ2-1	NA
CASSVYRIAGAGTDTQYF	TGTGCCAGCAGTGTTTACCGTATAGCGGGAGCCGGCACAGATACGCAGTATTTT	TRBD2	TRBV25-1	TRBJ2-3	NA
CASSLSPGGIADTQYF	TGTGCTAGCAGCTTAAGTCCGGGAGGGATTGCAGATACGCAGTATTTT	TRBD2	TRBV7-7	TRBJ2-3	few
CASSPGTSFETQYF	TGTGCCAGCAGCCCCGGGACTAGCTTTGAGACCCAGTACTTC	TRBD2	TRBV7-3	TRBJ2-5	NA
CASRTSGDVYQETQYF	TGTGCCAGCAGGACTAGCGGGGACGTGTACCAAGAGACCCAGTACTTC	TRBD2	TRBV27	TRBJ2-5	NA
CASSQGSGTDTQYF	TGTGCCAGCAGCCAAGGTAGCGGCACAGATACGCAGTATTTT	NA	TRBV3-1/TRBV3-2	TRBJ2-3	once
CASSASGTEAFF	TGTGCCAGCTCAGCCTCCGGGACTGAAGCTTTCTTT	NA	TRBV18	TRBJ1-1	NA
CASSSYRGYEQYF	TGTGCCAGCAGTAGCTACAGGGGCTACGAGCAGTACTTC	TRBD1	TRBV2	TRBJ2-7	few